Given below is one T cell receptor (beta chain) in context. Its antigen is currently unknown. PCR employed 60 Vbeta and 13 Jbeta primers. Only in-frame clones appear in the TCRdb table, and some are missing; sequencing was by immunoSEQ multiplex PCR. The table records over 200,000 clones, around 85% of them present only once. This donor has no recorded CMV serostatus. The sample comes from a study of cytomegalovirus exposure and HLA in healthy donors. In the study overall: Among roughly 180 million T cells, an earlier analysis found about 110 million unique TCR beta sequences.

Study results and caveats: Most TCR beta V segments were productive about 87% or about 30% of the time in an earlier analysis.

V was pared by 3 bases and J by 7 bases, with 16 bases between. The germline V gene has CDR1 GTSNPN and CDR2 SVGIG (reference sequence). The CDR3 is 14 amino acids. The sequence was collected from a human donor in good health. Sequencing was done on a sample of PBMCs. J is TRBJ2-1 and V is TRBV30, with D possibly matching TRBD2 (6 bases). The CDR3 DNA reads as TGTGCCTGGAGCCAGGACCCGGGAGCTAATGAGCAGTTCTTC. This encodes CAWSQDPGANEQFF.